This T cell receptor beta chain comes out of a study of blood T cell repertoires in COVID-19. In the study's own analysis: Estimation of nucleated cell counts relied on the amplification of reference gene primers. Sequencing was performed with immunoSEQ multiplex PCR; in TCRdb, only in-frame clones are kept and a portion is missing. V and J calls plus clone size are reproduced from that table; the DNA served to infer D and trimming. The sample shows a few hundred thousand clones, 70% to 90% of them seen only once. Individuals aged about 18 to 89 years were recruited from 24 US areas. Cohort 3 recovered donors had two negative PCRs, clearance, or symptom resolution. The CDR3 spans 14 residues. CDR1 is MNHEY, CDR2 SVGEGT, per germline. V dropped 2 bases and J dropped 8; count of bases not matched to a gene: 8.

The receptor comes from an older woman who had recovered from COVID-19. Material for sequencing was PBMCs or T cells enriched from blood (not recorded which). V gene TRBV6-2 or TRBV6-3 combines with J gene TRBJ1-2, with 7 bases fitting TRBD1. CDR3 coding DNA: TGTGCCAGCAGTTACACCCGGGACAGTCAAGGCTACACCTTC. Its protein is CASSYTRDSQGYTF.